This T cell receptor beta chain was sequenced in a study of shared clonotypes between healthy human individuals. TCRdb's copy holds only in-frame clones and misses some; the assay was immunoSEQ multiplex PCR. The sample contains over 1.5 million clones, 98% of which appear only once. CDR1 is MNHEY and CDR2 is SMNVEV in the germline V gene (reference sequence). The CDR3 totals 15 residues. The V end was cut by 0 bases, the J end by 4 bases, with 12 bases between. The sequenced sample was naive CD4+ T cells sorted from blood. Subset in this sample: CD45RA+ positively selected. The receptor comes from a man aged 25-45 years in good health. This chain links TRBV27 with TRBJ2-5; the D gene is possibly TRBD1 (7 bases). CDR3 amino acids: CASSLSGRGVETQYF. CDR3 coding DNA: TGTGCCAGCAGTTTATCGGGCAGGGGGGTAGAGACCCAGTACTTC.